This T cell receptor beta chain appears in the sequencing data of a study of cytomegalovirus exposure and HLA in healthy donors. Vbeta (60) and Jbeta (13) primers were used in the PCR. The table came from immunoSEQ multiplex PCR; TCRdb's copy has only in-frame clones and leaves some out. Altogether about 140,000 clones are present, about 70% being singletons, with the ten largest covering more than 4%. Trimming pared 7 bases from V and 1 base from J, leaving 13 bases between. The CDR3 loop spans 15 amino acids. Germline loops: CDR1 MNHGY, CDR2 SVAAGI. The sequencing sample was made of PBMCs. This sequence joins TRBV6-9 and TRBJ2-2; D may be TRBD2 (7 bases). This TCR came from a man in his sixties in good health and CMV-seronegative. The CDR3 sequence is CASNPGGENTGELFF. The CDR3 DNA sequence: TGTGCCAGCAACCCGGGGGGCGAGAACACCGGGGAGCTGTTTTTT.